Below are 4 T cell receptor beta chains sequenced from a single sample in a study of cytomegalovirus exposure and HLA in healthy donors. PCR primers comprised 60 Vbeta and 13 Jbeta primers. Clones were sequenced by immunoSEQ multiplex PCR, and TCRdb holds only the in-frame ones, with some missing. Here the sample spans 150,000 to 200,000 clones, around three quarters being singletons. The sample was PBMCs. Every receptor here comes from a man aged 30 to 39 in good health and CMV-seronegative.

This chain connects TRBV6-1 to TRBJ2-5; 12 nucleotides agree with TRBD2. Germline V gene lookup returns CDR1 MNHNS and CDR2 SASEGT. The CDR3 totals 19 residues. Losses at the gene ends were 0 bases for V and 4 bases for J; bases not matched to a gene: 12. CDR3 DNA sequence: TGTGCCAGCAGTGAAGCGGGATATGCTAGCGGGAGGGCACGAGAGACCCAGTACTTC. Amino acid sequence: CASSEAGYASGRARETQYF.

The chain links TRBV28 to TRBJ2-5; 8 nucleotides match TRBD1. This CDR3 region has 12 residues. V gave up 7 bases and J gave up 5 bases; unmatched junction bases: 3. The germline V gene encodes CDR1 MDHEN and CDR2 SYDVKM. The CDR3 protein is CASNRQGETQYF. The CDR3 coding sequence is TGTGCCAGCAACAGACAGGGGGAGACCCAGTACTTC.

The V call is TRBV7-9, the J call TRBJ2-5, with 7 bases lining up with TRBD2. This CDR3 is built from 14 residues. Germline CDR1 is SEHNR and CDR2 is FQNEAQ (reference sequence). The J segment lost 5 bases and the V segment lost 5 bases, leaving 8 bases of the junction unmatched. The CDR3 is CASSGWTSRETQYF. The DNA of the CDR3 is TGTGCCAGCAGCGGATGGACTAGTAGGGAGACCCAGTACTTC.

The genes are TRBV5-1 and TRBJ1-2; D call uncertain. V was pared by 0 bases and J by 1 base, with 10 bases between. The CDR3 totals 15 residues. Germline-derived CDR1 and CDR2 are SGHRS and YFSETQ. The CDR3 nucleotides read TGCGCCAGCAGCTTGGCCTTGGGGAGTAACTATGGCTACACCTTC. Translated, it gives CASSLALGSNYGYTF.